Presented here are 27 T cell receptor beta chains from one specimen sequenced in a study of early T cells in non-severe SARS-CoV-2 infection. TCRdb reprocessed the 5' RACE reads via MiXCR and lists one record per CDR3 protein. The sample includes roughly 100,000 distinct CDR3 sequences, less than 15% seen only once; the top ten take about 6%. Specimen: whole blood. Receptors originate from an adult who was a healthcare worker with PCR-confirmed SARS-CoV-2 infection or an uninfected control (not recorded which).

The DNA of the CDR3 is TGTGCCAGCGAAACTAGCGGGGGCTACACCGGGGAGCTGTTTTTT. It codes for CASETSGGYTGELFF. The chain has TRBV7-8 and TRBJ2-2; 11 positions match TRBD2. The CDR3 contains 15 residues. Germline lookup yields CDR1 SGHVS and CDR2 FQNEAQ. Trimming took 8 bases from V and 3 from J; bases not matched to a gene: 5.

V gene TRBV10-3 combines with J gene TRBJ2-3; 8 bases map to TRBD2. This CDR3 contains 15 residues. Trimming at V came to 2 bases and at J to 10 bases, leaving 11 bases not matched to a gene. From germline, CDR1 is ENHRY and CDR2 SYGVKD. In DNA form, the CDR3 reads TGTGCCATCAGTGAGGGGCCAGCGGGGGAAAGGCCGCAGTATTTT. It codes for CAISEGPAGERPQYF.

This clonotype was detected only a few times. The genes are TRBV7-9 and TRBJ2-4, with TRBD2 matching 7 bases. The germline gives CDR1 SEHNR, CDR2 FQNEAQ (reference sequence). The CDR3 has 20 residues. The V and J ends lost 2 bases and 0 bases, in that order; junction bases with no gene match: 16. The CDR3 loop reads CASSLSRERGLLSAKNIQYF. CDR3 sequence (DNA): TGTGCCAGCAGCTTAAGTCGGGAGCGGGGACTACTTTCAGCCAAAAACATTCAGTACTTC.

The V call is TRBV5-1, the J call TRBJ2-1; D call uncertain. Germline CDR1 SGHRS, CDR2 YFSETQ. The CDR3 has 14 amino acids. Trimming removed 4 bases at V and 4 bases at J, with 12 bases between. In nucleotides, the CDR3 is TGCGCCAGCAGCCCGGACCCGGAATACAATGAGCAGTTCTTC. Amino acids: CASSPDPEYNEQFF. The full variable domain, rest sourced from reference TRBV5-1 and TRBJ2-1, is KAGVTQTPRYLIKTRGQQVTLSCSPISGHRSVSWYQQTPGQGLQFLFEYFSETQRNKGNFPGRFSGRQFSNSRSEMNVSTLELGDSALYLCASSPDPEYNEQFFGPGTRLTVL.

In this sample, this clonotype turned up many times. One end of the junction does not line up with germline, which may come from a read error. This chain connects TRBV18 to TRBJ1-5, with D possibly TRBD1 on 6 matching bases. Germline CDR1 KGHSH, CDR2 LQKENI. The CDR3 totals 15 residues. In nucleotides, the CDR3 is TGTGCCAGCTCCCCACGGGCAGGGGGCAATCAGCCCCAGCATTTT. Amino acid sequence: CASSPRAGGNQPQHF.

This clonotype was detected only a few times. This sequence joins TRBV29-1 and TRBJ1-1; maybe TRBD1 (5 bases). The CDR3 contains 13 residues. V was shortened by 1 base and J by 5 bases, with 11 bases between the two germline ends. CDR1 is SQVTM and CDR2 is ANQGSEA in the germline V gene. CDR3 nucleotides: TGCAGCGTTGAAGTGATGGGGGGGACTGAAGCTTTCTTT. It encodes CSVEVMGGTEAFF.

There are many counts of this clonotype. The V and J genes are TRBV5-4 and TRBJ1-6, with D uncertain. The CDR3 is 16 residues long. CDR1 and CDR2 from the germline V gene are SGHNT and YYREEE (reference sequence). V shed 4 bases and J shed 4 bases, with 15 bases lying between them. The CDR3 DNA sequence: TGTGCCAGCAGCGCCGGGCAAAGAGAGTATAATTCACCCCTCCACTTT. Its translation is CASSAGQREYNSPLHF.

This clonotype was observed a few times. The chain uses TRBV29-1 and TRBJ2-5; D is perhaps TRBD1 (5 bases). The V gene's germline CDR1 is SQVTM and CDR2 ANQGSEA. CDR3 length: 12 amino acids. The germline V and J ends were trimmed by 4 bases and 5 bases, with 11 bases remaining between them. The CDR3 is CSVVYSGETQYF. CDR3 DNA: TGCAGCGTTGTGTATTCAGGGGAGACCCAGTACTTC.

The table lists this clonotype with many counts. The J gene is TRBJ1-3, the V gene TRBV5-8; D is possibly TRBD1 (5 bases). This CDR3 has 14 residues. Germline CDR1 is SGHTS and CDR2 is YDEGEE. Deletions cut 2 bases from V and 5 bases from J, with 11 bases between. The CDR3 loop is CASSFSQGRNTIYF. CDR3 nucleotides: TGTGCCAGCAGCTTTTCGCAGGGCCGAAACACCATATATTTT.

This clonotype was seen only a few times. The chain carries TRBV20-1 and TRBJ2-1; 8 bases are a match to TRBD2. Trimming took 8 bases from V and 3 from J; bases not matched to a gene: 9. Germline CDR1 reads DFQATT; CDR2 reads SNEGSKA (reference sequence). The CDR3 has 14 residues. The CDR3 loop is CSPPGSGGYNEQFF. CDR3 in DNA: TGCAGTCCTCCTGGGAGCGGGGGCTACAATGAGCAGTTCTTC.

This clonotype came up many times. This chain joins TRBV7-8 and TRBJ2-1; 7 bases map to TRBD2. The CDR3 spans 15 residues. Per germline, CDR1 SGHVS and CDR2 FQNEAQ. V gave up 7 bases and J gave up 3 bases; unmatched junction bases: 9. Here the CDR3 reads CASTPILADYNEQFF. CDR3 bases: TGTGCCAGCACCCCCATTCTAGCGGACTACAATGAGCAGTTCTTC.

In this sample, this clonotype turned up many times. This chain connects TRBV6-2 or TRBV6-3 to TRBJ1-2; TRBD1 matches 10 bases. This CDR3 spans 15 amino acids. The germline gives CDR1 MNHEY, CDR2 SVGEGT. V shed 2 bases, J shed 8 bases, and the junction held 8 bases outside the gene matches. For the CDR3, the DNA is TGTGCCAGCAGTTACACACTCGGACAGGGGGAAGGCTACACCTTC. It codes for CASSYTLGQGEGYTF.

This chain connects TRBV7-9 to TRBJ1-1; unclear D gene. CDR3 length: 13 residues. Trimming removed 0 bases from V and 4 bases from J, with 6 bases in between. CDR1 and CDR2 (germline): SEHNR, FQNEAQ (reference sequence). The CDR3 nucleotides read TGTGCCAGCAGCTTAGCCGAGGGCACTGAAGCTTTCTTT. Its protein product is CASSLAEGTEAFF.

The chain joins TRBV5-8 to TRBJ1-1; D is unclear. The V end lost 6 bases, the J end lost 2 bases, and 17 bases lay between the germline ends. The CDR3 sequence is 15 residues long. The germline gives CDR1 SGHTS, CDR2 YDEGEE. The CDR3 loop reads CASKPKNRYNTEAFF. CDR3 in DNA: TGTGCCAGCAAACCCAAGAACAGATACAACACTGAAGCTTTCTTT.

This clonotype was counted at least ten times. J is TRBJ2-5 and V is TRBV27; no definite D call. There are 13 residues in the CDR3. Germline CDR1 is MNHEY and CDR2 is SMNVEV (reference sequence). The V end lost 4 bases, the J end lost 1 base, and 7 bases lay between the germline ends. CDR3 region: CASSSWAQETQYF. DNA of the CDR3: TGTGCCAGCAGTTCCTGGGCCCAAGAGACCCAGTACTTC.

The chain carries TRBV7-9 and TRBJ2-7; TRBD2 is a possible D gene (6 bases). This CDR3 spans 14 amino acids. The germline CDR1 and CDR2 sequences are SEHNR and FQNEAQ (reference sequence). V was clipped by 5 bases and J by 6 bases, with 17 bases between them. In nucleotides, the CDR3 is TGTGCCAGCAGCAGCATTGGAGGGCAAACCGAGCAGTACTTC. It yields the protein CASSSIGGQTEQYF. Combining the CDR3 with reference TRBV7-9 and TRBJ2-7 gives the whole variable domain DTGVSQNPRHKITKRGQNVTFRCDPISEHNRLYWYRQTLGQGPEFLTYFQNEAQLEKSRLLSDRFSAERPKGSFSTLEIQRTEQGDSAMYLCASSSIGGQTEQYFGPGTRLTVT.

V is TRBV5-1 and J is TRBJ2-4; 10 nucleotides match TRBD2. The CDR3 extends over 16 amino acids. Losses at the gene ends were 0 bases for V and 9 bases for J; bases not matched to a gene: 9. The germline CDR1 and CDR2 sequences are SGHRS and YFSETQ. The CDR3 reads CASSLGSSGGTSIQYF. The CDR3 region has the DNA TGCGCCAGCAGCTTGGGGTCTAGCGGGGGCACGAGCATTCAGTACTTC.

This clonotype has ten or more counts. The rearrangement uses TRBV7-2 and TRBJ2-3; possible D gene TRBD2, 6 bases. The CDR3 spans 16 residues. Germline V CDR1 and CDR2: SGHTA, FQGNSA. V was clipped by 1 base and J by 2 bases, with 13 bases between them. The CDR3 DNA is TGTGCCAGCAGCTTAGGACGGGGGTCCCCCACAGATACGCAGTATTTT. Protein: CASSLGRGSPTDTQYF.

This clonotype was counted between two and nine times. The chain links TRBV7-3 to TRBJ1-1; no firm D call. The germline V and J ends were trimmed by 9 bases and 2 bases, with 10 bases remaining between them. CDR1 is SGHTA and CDR2 is FQGTGA in the germline V gene. The CDR3 spans 12 residues. In nucleotides, the CDR3 is TGTGCCAGTGGCGGCCGTAACACTGAAGCTTTCTTT. It translates to CASGGRNTEAFF.

This clonotype was counted ten times or more. The V gene is TRBV12-3 or TRBV12-4, the J gene TRBJ2-1; 7 positions match TRBD1. V was clipped by 7 bases and J by 2 bases; unmatched bases: 5. The CDR3 runs 14 residues. The CDR3 DNA is TGTGCCAGCACCCAGGACAGGACCTACAATGAGCAGTTCTTC. Residues: CASTQDRTYNEQFF.

The sample holds a few counts of this clonotype. The chain employs TRBV6-5 and TRBJ1-1, with 8 bases matching TRBD1. Germline V CDR1 and CDR2: MNHEY, SVGAGI. J was trimmed by 1 base and V by 2 bases; bases with no gene match: 6. This CDR3 is built from 16 residues. CDR3 protein: CASSYGLGTGNTEAFF. In DNA, the CDR3 is TGTGCCAGCAGTTACGGGTTGGGGACAGGGAACACTGAAGCTTTCTTT.

V and J are TRBV20-1 and TRBJ2-3, with TRBD2 as a possible D gene (6 bases). Germline V CDR1 and CDR2: DFQATT, SNEGSKA (reference sequence). The CDR3 is made up of 15 amino acids. V was clipped by 6 bases and J by 4 bases, with 20 bases between them. CDR3 coding DNA: TGCAGTGCGGGCGGGGCCCCTATTAAGGCAGATACGCAGTATTTT. Amino acid sequence: CSAGGAPIKADTQYF.

The V and J genes are TRBV10-3 and TRBJ2-7; the D gene could be TRBD1 or TRBD2 (5 bases each). The CDR3 is 14 amino acids. The V end was cut by 5 bases, the J end by 3 bases, with 14 bases between. In germline, CDR1 is ENHRY, CDR2 SYGVKD. CDR3 nucleotide sequence: TGTGCCATCAGTTACACGAGGGGAAACTACGAGCAGTACTTC. Its protein product is CAISYTRGNYEQYF.

This rearrangement joins TRBV7-2 to TRBJ2-7, with 7 bases that match TRBD1. This CDR3 is 14 amino acids long. After removal of 3 bases from V and 3 bases from J, the junction contained 5 bases not matched to a gene. Per the germline V gene, CDR1 is SGHTA and CDR2 is FQGNSA. The CDR3, as DNA: TGTGCCAGCAGCTTCGAACAGGGGCTCTACGAGCAGTACTTC. This sequence encodes CASSFEQGLYEQYF.

In its sample, this clonotype was seen a few times. The chain is built from TRBV5-1 and TRBJ2-5; D remains unclear. V lost 1 base and J lost 3, with 16 bases in between. The CDR3 is made up of 16 amino acids. CDR1 and CDR2 (germline): SGHRS, YFSETQ. The CDR3 DNA reads as TGCGCCAGCAGCTTGTTCGGCAGTAGAGAGAAAGAGACCCAGTACTTC. Its protein product is CASSLFGSREKETQYF.

This chain uses TRBV25-1 with TRBJ1-2, with 9 bases identical to TRBD1. J was trimmed by 7 bases and V by 4 bases; bases with no gene match: 1. Germline assignment: CDR1 MGHDK and CDR2 SYGVNS. CDR3 size: 12 residues. The CDR3 nucleotides are TGTGCCAGCAGTGTGGGACAGGGTGGCTACACCTTC. Amino acid sequence: CASSVGQGGYTF.

This clonotype was counted only a few times. This chain joins TRBV20-1 and TRBJ1-2; weak D call: TRBD1 (5 bases). The CDR3 contains 18 residues. Trimming pared 0 bases from V and 3 bases from J, leaving 23 bases between. Germline assignment: CDR1 DFQATT and CDR2 SNEGSKA (reference sequence). CDR3 sequence: CSARDPGGVRKVHYGYTF. DNA of the CDR3: TGCAGTGCTAGAGATCCGGGGGGAGTCAGGAAAGTTCACTATGGCTACACCTTC.